A single sample is the source of the 32 T cell receptor beta chains below, sequenced in a study of identifying expanded T cells in peripheral blood (dated by TCRdb to the late 2010s). Libraries were built with the immunoSEQ multiplex PCR assay. As stored in TCRdb, this immuneACCESS dataset retains in-frame rearrangements with V and J assigned. A fraction of the clones does not appear; measured against another copy, unresolved V genes explain less than half of the discrepancy, and the remainder lacks a known reason. This sample gives some 90,000 clones in total; about 88% of them show up just once. The biggest ten clones account for over 15% of the sample. The sequenced sample consisted of blood. Source of these receptors: a person aged 18 to 69 in good health.

This rearrangement joins TRBV19 to TRBJ1-2, with a tentative D call TRBD1 (5 bases). Germline V gene lookup returns CDR1 LNHDA and CDR2 SQIVND (reference sequence). The V gene lost 9 bases and the J gene lost 0 bases, with 20 bases spanning the gap. There are 16 residues in the CDR3. CDR3 region: CASSGGWTAANYGYTF. Here the CDR3 DNA reads TGTGCCAGCAGTGGGGGATGGACGGCGGCTAACTATGGCTACACCTTC.

The chain employs TRBV5-4 and TRBJ2-1; possible D gene TRBD2, 6 bases. Trimming took off 4 bases at V and 9 bases at J, with 14 bases between the two ends. There are 13 residues in the CDR3. Per the germline V gene, CDR1 is SGHNT and CDR2 is YYREEE (reference sequence). The CDR3 DNA follows: TGTGCCAGCAGCCCGAGGGGAGGCGGTGAGCAGTTCTTC. Amino acids: CASSPRGGGEQFF.

The CDR3 spells CASSFGRPYGYTF. In DNA form, the CDR3 reads TGTGCCAGCAGCTTCGGACGGCCGTATGGCTACACCTTC. J is TRBJ1-2 and V is TRBV7-2, with D unclear. Trimming left V 3 bases short and J 5 bases short, with 10 bases between. Germline V gene data show CDR1 as SGHTA and CDR2 as FQGNSA. This CDR3 spans 13 amino acids.

This clone is a singleton in its sample. This chain uses TRBV10-3 with TRBJ1-2; D not resolved. Trimming pared 3 bases from V and 6 bases from J, leaving 17 bases between. CDR3 length equals 15 residues. Per the germline V gene, CDR1 is ENHRY and CDR2 is SYGVKD. This CDR3 reads CAISDPPRVRDGYTF. The CDR3, as DNA: TGTGCCATCAGTGATCCACCACGGGTACGGGATGGCTACACCTTC.

The CDR3 nucleotides are TGCGCCAGCAGCCAAGATGGATCAGGGGGCTCGGTCACCGGGGAGCTGTTTTTT. Translated: CASSQDGSGGSVTGELFF. V gene TRBV4-3 combines with J gene TRBJ2-2; 8 bases are shared with TRBD1. Germline loops: CDR1 LGHNA, CDR2 YSLEER. The CDR3 sequence is 18 residues long. The V and J ends lost 0 bases and 4 bases, in that order; junction bases with no gene match: 10.

This chain links TRBV6-6 with TRBJ1-1; possible D gene TRBD1, 5 bases. The germline V and J ends were trimmed by 6 bases and 1 base, with 15 bases remaining between them. Germline CDR1 is MNHNY and CDR2 is SVGAGI (reference sequence). This CDR3 contains 15 residues. The CDR3 DNA sequence: TGTGCCAGCAGGGGACCCGGGCCGAAGAACACTGAAGCTTTCTTT. Translation: CASRGPGPKNTEAFF.

The count of this clone is one. V is TRBV19 and J is TRBJ2-3, with D uncertain. The V end was cut by 8 bases, the J end by 0 bases, with 12 bases between. The CDR3 is 14 residues long. Germline values: CDR1 LNHDA, CDR2 SQIVND (reference sequence). This CDR3 reads CASHSRPSTDTQYF. The CDR3 coding sequence is TGTGCCAGTCACAGCCGCCCTAGCACAGATACGCAGTATTTT.

The genes are TRBV7-9 and TRBJ2-7, with D possibly matching TRBD1 (6 bases). The V and J ends lost 5 bases and 3 bases respectively, with 26 bases between them. Germline assignment: CDR1 SEHNR and CDR2 FQNEAQ (reference sequence). The CDR3 has 18 residues. CDR3 bases: TGTGCCAGCAGCCAAACCCTAGGCAGGGGAATTCTTAGCTACGAGCAGTACTTC. Protein sequence: CASSQTLGRGILSYEQYF. Together with reference TRBV7-9 and TRBJ2-7, the CDR3 gives the full variable domain: DTGVSQNPRHKITKRGQNVTFRCDPISEHNRLYWYRQTLGQGPEFLTYFQNEAQLEKSRLLSDRFSAERPKGSFSTLEIQRTEQGDSAMYLCASSQTLGRGILSYEQYFGPGTRLTVT.

The chain employs TRBV5-6 and TRBJ2-4; 9 bases match TRBD2. V trimming: 3 bases; J trimming: 9 bases; junction bases outside the gene matches: 19. Germline values: CDR1 SGHDT, CDR2 YYEEEE. This CDR3 comprises 18 residues. CDR3 protein: CASSSDGWASGVGGIQYF. CDR3 DNA sequence: TGTGCCAGCAGCTCCGACGGGTGGGCTAGCGGGGTCGGTGGCATTCAGTACTTC.

The chain links TRBV7-9 to TRBJ2-1, with 14 positions matching TRBD2. The junction had 8 bases not matched to a gene; V was cut back by 5 bases and J by 8 bases. This CDR3 comprises 16 residues. In germline, CDR1 is SEHNR, CDR2 FQNEAQ (reference sequence). CDR3 nucleotide sequence: TGTGCCAGCAGCAAGACTAGCGGGGGGGCCTTGGATGAGCAGTTCTTC. Protein: CASSKTSGGALDEQFF.

The genes are TRBV5-6 and TRBJ1-5; 7 bases align to TRBD1. V lost 6 bases and J lost 4; bases outside the gene matches: 10. The germline V gene has CDR1 SGHDT and CDR2 YYEEEE. The CDR3 has 15 amino acids. CDR3 DNA: TGTGCCAGCACCACCCTGGCACAGGGGAATCAGCCCCAGCATTTT. As protein: CASTTLAQGNQPQHF.

The chain couples TRBV5-6 to TRBJ1-4, with D unclear. The CDR3 is made up of 14 amino acids. V shed 3 bases and J shed 8 bases, with 14 bases lying between them. Germline-derived CDR1 and CDR2 are SGHDT and YYEEEE. CDR3 sequence reads: CASSSGRPEEKLFF. The CDR3 nucleotides read TGTGCCAGCAGCTCGGGCAGGCCCGAGGAAAAACTGTTTTTT.

The chain is built from TRBV25-1 and TRBJ1-1; TRBD1 aligns across 9 bases. This CDR3 is built from 15 residues. Germline loops: CDR1 MGHDK, CDR2 SYGVNS. Germline trimming cut 3 bases from V and 3 bases from J; bases unmatched to any gene: 5. The CDR3 loop is CASSDYRGLHTEAFF. The CDR3 DNA is TGTGCCAGCAGTGATTACAGGGGGCTTCACACTGAAGCTTTCTTT.

The chain has TRBV2 and TRBJ1-2; weak D call: TRBD1 (5 bases). V was trimmed by 7 bases and J by 1 base, leaving 13 bases between them. Germline CDR1 SNHLY, CDR2 FYNNEI. This CDR3 is built from 14 residues. CDR3 DNA sequence: TGTGCCAGCATACCACAGGCGAGTAACTATGGCTACACCTTC. It specifies CASIPQASNYGYTF. Full variable domain (rest looked up from reference TRBV2 and TRBJ1-2): EPEVTQTPSHQVTQMGQEVILRCVPISNHLYFYWYRQILGQKVEFLVSFYNNEISEKSEIFDDQFSVERPDGSNFTLKIRSTKLEDSAMYFCASIPQASNYGYTFGSGTRLTVV.

J is TRBJ1-2 and V is TRBV29-1; D unresolved. The ends were cut back, 5 bases at V and 8 bases at J, with 12 bases in the middle. Germline-derived CDR1 and CDR2 are SQVTM and ANQGSEA. The CDR3 is 11 amino acids. CDR3 sequence (DNA): TGCAGCGTTAAGACCCTTACGGGCTACACCTTC. Amino acids: CSVKTLTGYTF.

The chain has TRBV7-9 and TRBJ1-5, with 8 bases fitting TRBD1. The germline V gene encodes CDR1 SEHNR and CDR2 FQNEAQ (reference sequence). CDR3 size: 13 residues. Germline trimming cut 8 bases from V and 5 bases from J; bases unmatched to any gene: 5. The CDR3 region has the DNA TGTGCCAGCCAGACAGGGGAGCATCAGCCCCAGCATTTT. This codes for CASQTGEHQPQHF.

This chain uses TRBV27 with TRBJ2-2; D not certain. The CDR3 length is 14 residues. Germline V CDR1 and CDR2: MNHEY, SMNVEV (reference sequence). V was cut by 0 bases and J by 7 bases, with 9 bases left in between. The CDR3, as DNA: TGTGCCAGCAGTTTATCGGTCCGAGGCGGGGAGCTGTTTTTT. Protein product: CASSLSVRGGELFF.

This chain connects TRBV4-3 to TRBJ1-1; D might be TRBD1 (5 bases). V lost 0 bases, J lost 0 bases, and 14 bases lay in between. This CDR3 is 17 amino acids long. Germline V CDR1 and CDR2: LGHNA, YSLEER. This CDR3 is CASSQDRVGGVNTEAFF. CDR3 DNA: TGCGCCAGCAGCCAAGATAGGGTTGGGGGGGTGAACACTGAAGCTTTCTTT.

The rearrangement links TRBV20-1 to TRBJ1-1; D gene unclear. V lost 6 bases and J lost 6, with 11 bases in between. This CDR3 is 11 amino acids long. Germline V CDR1 and CDR2: DFQATT, SNEGSKA (reference sequence). CDR3 residues: CSAPWGAEAFF. CDR3 DNA: TGCAGTGCCCCCTGGGGAGCTGAAGCTTTCTTT.

V usage is TRBV7-9 and J usage is TRBJ2-7; 9 bases match TRBD2. Germline values: CDR1 SEHNR, CDR2 FQNEAQ (reference sequence). Germline trimming cut 2 bases from V and 3 bases from J; bases unmatched to any gene: 5. The CDR3 spans 15 residues. As DNA, the CDR3 is TGTGCCAGCAGCTTAACAGCGGGGGGCAACTACGAGCAGTACTTC. It yields the protein CASSLTAGGNYEQYF.

The chain recombines TRBV4-3 with TRBJ2-7; TRBD1 aligns across 9 bases. V lost 1 base, J lost 2 bases, and 3 bases stayed unmatched. Germline CDR1 reads LGHNA; CDR2 reads YSLEER. The CDR3 contains 15 residues. Here the CDR3 DNA reads TGCGCCAGCAGCCAAGGGGGACAGGGTCCCTACGAGCAGTACTTC. Protein: CASSQGGQGPYEQYF.

This clone appeared a few times. The chain joins TRBV28 to TRBJ1-3, with 7 bases lining up with TRBD1. Germline CDR1 reads MDHEN; CDR2 reads SYDVKM. Trimming at V came to 6 bases and at J to 5 bases, leaving 10 bases not matched to a gene. There are 15 residues in the CDR3. CDR3 bases: TGTGCCAGCAGCTCTCCGACAGGGAATCGAAACACCATATATTTT. It is translated as CASSSPTGNRNTIYF.

This clone was observed a single time. The chain has TRBV5-1 and TRBJ1-1, with unresolved D. V lost 4 bases to trimming and J lost 4 bases, with 17 bases between them. Germline V gene lookup returns CDR1 SGHRS and CDR2 YFSETQ. CDR3 length: 15 residues. CDR3: CASSLNAGGITEAFF. Written as DNA, the CDR3 is TGCGCCAGCAGCCTGAACGCGGGAGGAATCACTGAAGCTTTCTTT.

This chain connects TRBV19 to TRBJ2-3, with TRBD1 as a possible D gene (6 bases). The CDR3 totals 15 residues. Between the trimmed V and J ends, which lost 6 bases and 3 bases, there was a span of 16 bases. The germline V gene has CDR1 LNHDA and CDR2 SQIVND (reference sequence). The CDR3 spells CASRQQGSLTDTQYF. The CDR3 DNA reads TGTGCCAGTAGACAACAGGGAAGCCTGACAGATACGCAGTATTTT.

The gene calls are TRBV28 and TRBJ1-2; 7 bases line up with TRBD1. CDR3 length: 14 residues. In germline, CDR1 is MDHEN, CDR2 SYDVKM. Trimming removed 5 bases from V and 4 bases from J; junction bases left unmatched: 7. In DNA, the CDR3 is TGTGCCAGCAGTGAAGGGGACAGACTCTATGGCTACACCTTC. Its protein product is CASSEGDRLYGYTF.

The rearrangement joins TRBV7-6 to TRBJ2-3, with TRBD2 matching 10 bases. Germline V gives CDR1 SGHVS, CDR2 FNYEAQ. The CDR3 is 16 amino acids. The V gene end was trimmed by 5 bases and the J gene end by 6 bases; junction bases not matched to a gene: 11. As DNA, the CDR3 is TGTGCCAGCAGCCCAACCGCGGGACTAGCGTGGGATACGCAGTATTTT. Protein sequence: CASSPTAGLAWDTQYF.

V gene TRBV29-1 combines with J gene TRBJ1-1; D gene uncertain. The germline gives CDR1 SQVTM, CDR2 ANQGSEA. The CDR3 contains 12 residues. Trimming shortened V by 6 bases and J by 4 bases, and 12 bases separated the two germline ends. CDR3 region: CSVAKMSTEAFF. The CDR3 nucleotides read TGCAGCGTGGCGAAGATGAGCACTGAAGCTTTCTTT.

The chain is built from TRBV7-2 and TRBJ1-2; 8 nucleotides line up with TRBD1. J gave up 8 bases and V 1 base, and 9 bases lay outside the gene matches. The CDR3 totals 15 residues. Per the germline V gene, CDR1 is SGHTA and CDR2 is FQGNSA. As DNA, the CDR3 is TGTGCCAGCAGCTTAGTTCCAGGGGGCGCAGAGGGCTACACCTTC. This encodes CASSLVPGGAEGYTF.

The CDR3 here is CARAPTAPAAKTQYF. CDR3 nucleotides: TGCGCCAGGGCCCCGACAGCCCCCGCCGCGAAGACCCAGTACTTC. The V gene is TRBV10-1, the J gene TRBJ2-5; TRBD1 might be the D (5 bases). Germline V gene lookup returns CDR1 WNHNN and CDR2 SYGVQD (reference sequence). The length of the CDR3 is 15 residues. V lost 9 bases, J lost 6 bases, and 23 bases lay in between.

The V call is TRBV11-2, the J call TRBJ2-5, with D perhaps given as TRBD1 or TRBD2 (5 bases each). The V end lost 0 bases, the J end lost 4 bases, and 9 bases lay between the germline ends. This CDR3 spans 14 amino acids. Germline-derived CDR1 and CDR2 are SGHAT and FQNNGV. CDR3 region: CASSLDGGAETQYF. For the CDR3, the DNA is TGTGCCAGCAGCTTAGATGGGGGTGCAGAGACCCAGTACTTC.

This sequence joins TRBV19 and TRBJ2-6; D is ambiguous. Germline V gene sequence: CDR1 LNHDA, CDR2 SQIVND (reference sequence). The CDR3 extends over 14 amino acids. Trimming shortened V by 10 bases and J by 0 bases, and 10 bases separated the two germline ends. CDR3 amino acids: CATSTNSGANVLTF. The DNA of the CDR3 is TGTGCCACCAGTACTAACTCTGGGGCCAACGTCCTGACTTTC. Full variable domain (missing parts from reference TRBV19 and TRBJ2-6): DGGITQSPKYLFRKEGQNVTLSCEQNLNHDAMYWYRQDPGQGLRLIYYSQIVNDFQKGDIAEGYSVSREKKESFPLTVTSAQKNPTAFYLCATSTNSGANVLTFGAGSRLTVL.

The chain joins TRBV14 to TRBJ2-3; TRBD1 agrees at 8 bases. Germline CDR1 reads SGHDN; CDR2 reads FVKESK. CDR3 length equals 14 residues. V was clipped by 5 bases and J by 4 bases; unmatched bases: 5. CDR3 loop: CASSSGGFPDTQYF. For the CDR3, the DNA is TGTGCCAGCAGCTCAGGGGGCTTCCCAGATACGCAGTATTTT. The full variable domain, completed using reference TRBV14 and TRBJ2-3, is EAGVTQFPSHSVIEKGQTVTLRCDPISGHDNLYWYRRVMGKEIKFLLHFVKESKQDESGMPNNRFLAERTGGTYSTLKVQPAELEDSGVYFCASSSGGFPDTQYFGPGTRLTVL.